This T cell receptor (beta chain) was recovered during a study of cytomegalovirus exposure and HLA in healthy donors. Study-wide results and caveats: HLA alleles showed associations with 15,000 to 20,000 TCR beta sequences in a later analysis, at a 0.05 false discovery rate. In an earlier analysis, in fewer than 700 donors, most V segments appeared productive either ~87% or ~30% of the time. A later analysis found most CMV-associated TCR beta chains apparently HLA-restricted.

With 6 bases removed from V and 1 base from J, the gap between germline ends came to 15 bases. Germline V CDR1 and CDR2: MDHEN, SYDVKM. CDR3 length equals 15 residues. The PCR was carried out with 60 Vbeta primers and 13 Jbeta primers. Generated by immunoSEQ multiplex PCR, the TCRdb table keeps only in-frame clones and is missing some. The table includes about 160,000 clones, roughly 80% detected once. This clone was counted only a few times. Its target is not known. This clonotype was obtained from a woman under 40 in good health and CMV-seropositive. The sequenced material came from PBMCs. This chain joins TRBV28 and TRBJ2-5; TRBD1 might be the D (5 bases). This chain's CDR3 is CASSPPLGRQETQYF. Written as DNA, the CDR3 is TGTGCCAGCAGCCCTCCGCTGGGGCGCCAAGAGACCCAGTACTTC.